This T cell receptor beta chain came from a study of cytomegalovirus exposure and HLA in healthy donors. The overall study: Of all 398 donors who were genotyped, roughly 85% belonged to the Caucasian-associated ancestry cluster. General study points: Donors were assumed by presence/absence analyses to have roughly uniform sequencing depth. Of the V segments, some could not be distinguished, including TRBV6-2 and TRBV6-3, and were excluded.

Germline V CDR1 and CDR2: SGHNT, YYREEE (reference sequence). The length of the CDR3 is 14 residues. V was cut by 5 bases and J by 5 bases, with 16 bases left in between. About this clone: What it binds is not known.

Primers included in the PCR were 60 Vbeta and 13 Jbeta primers. Data came from immunoSEQ multiplex PCR; TCRdb stores just in-frame clones and leaves some out. The table has around 100,000 clones, approximately 70% seen once. The rearrangement links TRBV5-4 to TRBJ2-5; the D gene is possibly TRBD2 (6 bases). This sequence was found in a young man in good health and CMV-seropositive. The material sequenced was PBMCs. The CDR3 sequence: CASSAGSGVETQYF. CDR3 in DNA: TGTGCCAGCAGTGCCGGGTCGGGGGTGGAGACCCAGTACTTC.